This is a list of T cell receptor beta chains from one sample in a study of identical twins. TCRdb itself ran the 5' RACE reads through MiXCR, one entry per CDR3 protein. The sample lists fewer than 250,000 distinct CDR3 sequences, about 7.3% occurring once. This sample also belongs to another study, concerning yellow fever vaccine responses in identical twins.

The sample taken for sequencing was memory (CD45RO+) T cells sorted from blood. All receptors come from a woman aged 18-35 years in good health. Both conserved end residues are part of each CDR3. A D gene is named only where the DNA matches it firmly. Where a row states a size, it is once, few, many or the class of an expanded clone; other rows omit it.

CDR3 protein: CASSRLRTGELFF; CDR3 DNA: TGTGCCAGCAGCCGTTTGAGGACCGGGGAGCTGTTTTTT; V gene: TRBV12-3/TRBV12-4; clone size: few; D gene: .; J gene: TRBJ2-2
CDR3 protein: CASSQGPGSAYYEQYF; CDR3 DNA: TGTGCCAGCAGCCAAGGGCCGGGTAGCGCCTACTACGAGCAGTACTTC; V gene: TRBV4-2; clone size: many; D gene: .; J gene: TRBJ2-7
CDR3 protein: CASRGIGASSYNEQFF; CDR3 DNA: TGTGCCAGCAGGGGAATCGGGGCGAGCTCCTACAATGAGCAGTTCTTC; V gene: TRBV12-3/TRBV12-4; clone size: many; D gene: .; J gene: TRBJ2-1
CDR3 protein: CSVPRGGDYGYTF; CDR3 DNA: TGCAGCGTACCAAGGGGAGGCGACTATGGCTACACCTTC; V gene: TRBV29-1; clone size: few; D gene: .; J gene: TRBJ1-2
CDR3 protein: CASSEALAGIQYF; CDR3 DNA: TGTGCCAGCAGTGAGGCCCTAGCTGGCATTCAGTACTTC; V gene: TRBV2; clone size: many; D gene: .; J gene: TRBJ2-4
CDR3 protein: CASSPYSYEQYF; CDR3 DNA: TGTGCCAGCAGTCCCTACAGCTACGAGCAGTACTTC; V gene: TRBV28; clone size: .; D gene: .; J gene: TRBJ2-7
CDR3 protein: CASSPRQGNGYTF; CDR3 DNA: TGTGCCAGCAGTCCTCGACAGGGCAACGGCTACACCTTC; V gene: TRBV6-5; clone size: many; D gene: TRBD1; J gene: TRBJ1-2
CDR3 protein: CASSARGLAFAYNEQFF; CDR3 DNA: TGTGCCAGCAGCGCCCGCGGCCTAGCGTTTGCCTACAATGAGCAGTTCTTC; V gene: TRBV13; clone size: .; D gene: .; J gene: TRBJ2-1
CDR3 protein: CAISESPSLRSSTDTQYF; CDR3 DNA: TGTGCCATCAGTGAGTCCCCATCTTTGCGGTCTAGCACAGATACGCAGTATTTT; V gene: TRBV10-3; clone size: many; D gene: .; J gene: TRBJ2-3
CDR3 protein: CSAKDRANEKLFF; CDR3 DNA: TGCAGTGCCAAAGACAGGGCTAATGAAAAACTGTTTTTT; V gene: TRBV20-1; clone size: few; D gene: TRBD1; J gene: TRBJ1-4
CDR3 protein: CASFPGHLNSGANVLTF; CDR3 DNA: TGTGCCAGCTTTCCGGGACACCTGAACTCTGGGGCCAACGTCCTGACTTTC; V gene: TRBV7-3; clone size: few; D gene: .; J gene: TRBJ2-6
CDR3 protein: CASSTSGTDYNEQFF; CDR3 DNA: TGTGCCAGCAGCACCTCCGGGACAGACTACAATGAGCAGTTCTTC; V gene: TRBV9; clone size: many; D gene: TRBD1; J gene: TRBJ2-1
CDR3 protein: CATSRDFKSGELFF; CDR3 DNA: TGTGCCACCAGCAGAGATTTCAAATCCGGGGAGCTGTTTTTT; V gene: TRBV15; clone size: few; D gene: .; J gene: TRBJ2-2
CDR3 protein: CASSDHQHNSPLHF; CDR3 DNA: TGCGCCAGCAGTGATCACCAGCATAATTCACCCCTCCACTTT; V gene: TRBV10-2; clone size: many; D gene: .; J gene: TRBJ1-6
CDR3 protein: CASSFWTGEETQYF; CDR3 DNA: TGTGCCAGCAGCTTCTGGACAGGGGAAGAGACCCAGTACTTC; V gene: TRBV7-9; clone size: once; D gene: TRBD1; J gene: TRBJ2-5
CDR3 protein: CASSRPPGERDTF; CDR3 DNA: TGTGCCAGCAGCCGCCCTCCGGGTGAACGGGACACCTTC; V gene: TRBV12-3/TRBV12-4; clone size: many; D gene: .; J gene: TRBJ1-2
CDR3 protein: CASRGLADYEQYF; CDR3 DNA: TGCGCCAGCAGGGGACTAGCTGATTACGAGCAGTACTTC; V gene: TRBV10-2; clone size: few; D gene: TRBD2; J gene: TRBJ2-7
CDR3 protein: CASSLIGLVAGGRNEQFF; CDR3 DNA: TGTGCCAGCAGCCTGATTGGTCTAGTAGCGGGAGGGAGGAATGAGCAGTTCTTC; V gene: TRBV5-5; clone size: few; D gene: TRBD2; J gene: TRBJ2-1
CDR3 protein: CASSLEGRVRAFF; CDR3 DNA: TGTGCCAGCAGCTTGGAAGGCAGGGTGCGTGCTTTCTTT; V gene: TRBV5-6; clone size: few; D gene: .; J gene: TRBJ1-1
CDR3 protein: CATSREREKLFF; CDR3 DNA: TGTGCCACCAGCAGAGAGCGGGAAAAACTGTTTTTT; V gene: TRBV15; clone size: many; D gene: .; J gene: TRBJ1-4
CDR3 protein: CASSLRTSGNNQETQYF; CDR3 DNA: TGTGCCAGCAGCCTACGGACTAGCGGGAACAACCAAGAGACCCAGTACTTC; V gene: TRBV4-2; clone size: few; D gene: TRBD2; J gene: TRBJ2-5
CDR3 protein: CASSQARLAGDSDTQYF; CDR3 DNA: TGCGCCAGCAGCCAGGCGAGACTAGCGGGAGATTCAGATACGCAGTATTTT; V gene: TRBV4-1; clone size: many; D gene: TRBD2; J gene: TRBJ2-3
CDR3 protein: CASSPSTGWSEAFF; CDR3 DNA: TGCGCCAGCAGCCCCTCGACAGGGTGGTCTGAAGCTTTCTTT; V gene: TRBV4-1; clone size: .; D gene: TRBD1; J gene: TRBJ1-1
CDR3 protein: CASSNPPQTGNEQFF; CDR3 DNA: TGTGCCAGCAGCAACCCGCCCCAGACAGGCAATGAGCAGTTCTTC; V gene: TRBV7-6; clone size: few; D gene: .; J gene: TRBJ2-1
CDR3 protein: CATSRGYNEQFF; CDR3 DNA: TGTGCCACCAGCAGGGGGTACAATGAGCAGTTCTTC; V gene: TRBV15; clone size: few; D gene: .; J gene: TRBJ2-1
CDR3 protein: CASRLDTFYEQYF; CDR3 DNA: TGTGCCAGCAGATTAGACACGTTCTACGAGCAGTACTTC; V gene: TRBV6-5; clone size: many; D gene: .; J gene: TRBJ2-7
CDR3 protein: CASSLRGGTNIQYF; CDR3 DNA: TGTGCCAGCAGTTTGAGGGGAGGCACAAACATTCAGTACTTC; V gene: TRBV28; clone size: many; D gene: .; J gene: TRBJ2-4
CDR3 protein: CASRSAGLSSYNEQFF; CDR3 DNA: TGCGCCAGCAGGTCTGCGGGACTAAGCTCCTACAATGAGCAGTTCTTC; V gene: TRBV5-1; clone size: .; D gene: TRBD2; J gene: TRBJ2-1
CDR3 protein: CASSEASGGAYEQYF; CDR3 DNA: TGTGCCAGCAGTGAAGCTAGCGGGGGAGCCTACGAGCAGTACTTC; V gene: TRBV6-1; clone size: .; D gene: TRBD2; J gene: TRBJ2-7
CDR3 protein: CSASGGRAYEQYF; CDR3 DNA: TGCAGTGCTAGCGGCGGGAGGGCCTACGAGCAGTACTTC; V gene: TRBV20-1; clone size: few; D gene: TRBD2; J gene: TRBJ2-7
CDR3 protein: CASRKDTGTGYNEQFF; CDR3 DNA: TGCGCCAGCAGAAAAGACACCGGGACAGGCTACAATGAGCAGTTCTTC; V gene: TRBV4-1; clone size: many; D gene: TRBD1; J gene: TRBJ2-1
CDR3 protein: CASGPRDTQYF; CDR3 DNA: TGTGCCAGTGGACCGCGGGATACGCAGTATTTT; V gene: TRBV2; clone size: .; D gene: .; J gene: TRBJ2-3
CDR3 protein: CASSQDSRTSGIIAKNIQYF; CDR3 DNA: TGCGCCAGCAGCCAAGATAGCAGGACTAGCGGGATTATAGCCAAAAACATTCAGTACTTC; V gene: TRBV4-1; clone size: many; D gene: TRBD2; J gene: TRBJ2-4
CDR3 protein: CASSQDSAPGAGELFF; CDR3 DNA: TGTGCCAGCAGCCAAGATTCAGCACCCGGTGCCGGGGAGCTGTTTTTT; V gene: TRBV4-2; clone size: .; D gene: .; J gene: TRBJ2-2
CDR3 protein: CASSKGPSGGESYNEQFF; CDR3 DNA: TGTGCCAGCAGCAAGGGGCCTAGCGGGGGAGAATCCTACAATGAGCAGTTCTTC; V gene: TRBV7-6; clone size: few; D gene: TRBD2; J gene: TRBJ2-1
CDR3 protein: CASSVPLAAPYNEQFF; CDR3 DNA: TGTGCCAGCAGCGTCCCGTTAGCGGCTCCCTACAATGAGCAGTTCTTC; V gene: TRBV9; clone size: few; D gene: .; J gene: TRBJ2-1
CDR3 protein: CSAVQGNNEKLFF; CDR3 DNA: TGCAGTGCTGTTCAGGGGAACAATGAAAAACTGTTTTTT; V gene: TRBV20-1; clone size: many; D gene: .; J gene: TRBJ1-4
CDR3 protein: CASSARDGLNTEAFF; CDR3 DNA: TGTGCCAGCAGCGCCAGGGATGGACTTAACACTGAAGCTTTCTTT; V gene: TRBV7-9; clone size: many; D gene: .; J gene: TRBJ1-1
CDR3 protein: CASSVVGGRGVNTEAFF; CDR3 DNA: TGTGCCAGCAGCGTAGTAGGGGGGCGAGGGGTGAACACTGAAGCTTTCTTT; V gene: TRBV9; clone size: .; D gene: .; J gene: TRBJ1-1
CDR3 protein: CASSEESFNEQFF; CDR3 DNA: TGTGCCAGCAGTGAAGAATCATTCAATGAGCAGTTCTTC; V gene: TRBV6-1; clone size: .; D gene: .; J gene: TRBJ2-1
CDR3 protein: CSARDSGGGTEAFF; CDR3 DNA: TGCAGTGCTAGAGATTCGGGGGGAGGCACTGAAGCTTTCTTT; V gene: TRBV20-1; clone size: .; D gene: .; J gene: TRBJ1-1
CDR3 protein: CASSPSGPTYEQYF; CDR3 DNA: TGTGCCAGCTCACCTTCAGGGCCCACCTACGAGCAGTACTTC; V gene: TRBV18; clone size: .; D gene: .; J gene: TRBJ2-7
CDR3 protein: CASSPRENEKLFF; CDR3 DNA: TGTGCCAGCAGTCCCAGGGAAAATGAAAAACTGTTTTTT; V gene: TRBV6-1; clone size: many; D gene: .; J gene: TRBJ1-4
CDR3 protein: CASSSGTGGHYGYTF; CDR3 DNA: TGTGCCAGCAGCTCCGGGACAGGGGGTCACTATGGCTACACCTTC; V gene: TRBV13; clone size: .; D gene: TRBD1; J gene: TRBJ1-2
CDR3 protein: CSASLSWFATNEKLFF; CDR3 DNA: TGCAGTGCTAGCCTCTCGTGGTTCGCAACTAATGAAAAACTGTTTTTT; V gene: TRBV20-1; clone size: .; D gene: .; J gene: TRBJ1-4
CDR3 protein: CASRTSGQSTGELFF; CDR3 DNA: TGCGCCAGCAGAACCTCGGGACAAAGCACCGGGGAGCTGTTTTTT; V gene: TRBV10-2; clone size: many; D gene: .; J gene: TRBJ2-2
CDR3 protein: CASSYLQQGRSGYTF; CDR3 DNA: TGTGCCAGCAGTTACCTACAACAGGGTCGGTCAGGCTACACCTTC; V gene: TRBV6-5; clone size: many; D gene: .; J gene: TRBJ1-2
CDR3 protein: CASSWGLAGEDEQFF; CDR3 DNA: TGTGCCAGCAGCTGGGGACTAGCGGGGGAGGATGAGCAGTTCTTC; V gene: TRBV5-5; clone size: .; D gene: TRBD2; J gene: TRBJ2-1
CDR3 protein: CASSLSGVNSPLHF; CDR3 DNA: TGTGCCAGCAGCTTATCAGGGGTTAATTCACCCCTCCACTTT; V gene: TRBV11-2; clone size: many; D gene: .; J gene: TRBJ1-6
CDR3 protein: CASSPQSGNTGELFF; CDR3 DNA: TGTGCCAGCAGCCCTCAGTCCGGGAACACCGGGGAGCTGTTTTTT; V gene: TRBV7-2; clone size: few; D gene: .; J gene: TRBJ2-2
CDR3 protein: CSARDGGHMETQYF; CDR3 DNA: TGCAGTGCTAGGGACGGAGGACATATGGAGACCCAGTACTTC; V gene: TRBV20-1; clone size: .; D gene: .; J gene: TRBJ2-5
CDR3 protein: CASSFGDPTDTQYF; CDR3 DNA: TGTGCCAGCAGCTTTGGGGACCCCACAGATACGCAGTATTTT; V gene: TRBV5-5; clone size: .; D gene: .; J gene: TRBJ2-3
CDR3 protein: CASIGTSGDTGELFF; CDR3 DNA: TGTGCCAGTATCGGGACTAGCGGGGACACCGGGGAGCTGTTTTTT; V gene: TRBV19; clone size: medium-sized; D gene: TRBD2; J gene: TRBJ2-2
CDR3 protein: CASSLIGNRDSPLHF; CDR3 DNA: TGTGCCAGCAGCTTAATAGGAAACCGGGATTCACCCCTCCACTTT; V gene: TRBV7-6; clone size: .; D gene: .; J gene: TRBJ1-6